Presented here are 12 T cell receptor beta chains from one specimen sequenced in a study of identical twins. MiXCR was run by TCRdb on the 5' RACE reads, yielding one entry per CDR3 protein. The sample carries about 340,000 distinct CDR3 sequences, roughly 10% recorded once. The specimen was naive T cells sorted from blood. The source of these receptors is a woman between 50 and 59 years old in good health.

The chain recombines TRBV6-5 with TRBJ1-1; 9 bases align to TRBD1. The germline CDR1 and CDR2 sequences are MNHEY and SVGAGI. Trimming at V came to 5 bases and at J to 8 bases, leaving 18 bases not matched to a gene. The length of the CDR3 is 17 residues. The CDR3 protein is CASSRLKSGQGGLEAFF. The CDR3 DNA sequence: TGTGCCAGCAGTCGCCTAAAATCGGGACAGGGCGGTCTGGAAGCTTTCTTT.

The chain has TRBV12-3 or TRBV12-4 and TRBJ1-2; D not certain. With 5 bases removed from V and 4 bases from J, the gap between germline ends came to 14 bases. The CDR3 has 14 amino acids. The CDR3, as DNA: TGTGCCAGCAGTCTGGTTCCGTCGGCCTATGGCTACACCTTC. Amino acid sequence: CASSLVPSAYGYTF.

This clonotype has more than one count but fewer than ten. The chain carries TRBV4-2 and TRBJ2-5; 12 bases match TRBD2. From germline, CDR1 is LGHNA and CDR2 YNFKEQ. V dropped 0 bases and J dropped 2; count of bases not matched to a gene: 10. The CDR3 loop spans 19 amino acids. DNA of the CDR3: TGTGCCAGCAGCCAAGATGGGCTAGCGGGAGGGGGGCTTCAAGAGACCCAGTACTTC. Translation gives CASSQDGLAGGGLQETQYF.

This clonotype has more than one count but fewer than ten. The chain has TRBV7-9 and TRBJ2-7; D unclear. Germline lookup yields CDR1 SEHNR and CDR2 FQNEAQ (reference sequence). The CDR3 covers 14 residues. The V gene lost 1 base and the J gene lost 6 bases, with 13 bases spanning the gap. Here the CDR3 reads CASSLGGALIEQYV. The CDR3 DNA sequence: TGTGCCAGCAGCTTAGGTGGAGCGCTAATCGAGCAGTACGTC.

The chain employs TRBV20-1 and TRBJ2-1; no firm D call. Trimming removed 2 bases at V and 6 bases at J, with 14 bases between. CDR1 is DFQATT and CDR2 is SNEGSKA in the germline V gene (reference sequence). CDR3 size: 14 residues. In nucleotides, the CDR3 is TGCAGTGCTAGAACCGGATTACGAACCAATGAGCAGTTCTTC. Protein: CSARTGLRTNEQFF.

This clonotype was counted only a few times. The chain combines TRBV6-6 with TRBJ1-5; D is undetermined. V lost 7 bases, J lost 0 bases, and 7 bases lay in between. Germline lookup yields CDR1 MNHNY and CDR2 SVGAGI (reference sequence). The CDR3 loop spans 13 amino acids. CDR3 bases: TGTGCCAGCAACCATAATAGCAATCAGCCCCAGCATTTT. This sequence encodes CASNHNSNQPQHF.

The J gene is TRBJ2-2, the V gene TRBV10-3; 7 bases are shared with TRBD2. The CDR3 extends over 12 amino acids. Losses at the gene ends were 10 bases for V and 5 bases for J; bases not matched to a gene: 4. Germline CDR1 and CDR2: ENHRY and SYGVKD. CDR3 nucleotide sequence: TGTGCCACCGGCGGGGGTACCGGGGAGCTGTTTTTT. Translation gives CATGGGTGELFF.

Many counts were recorded for this clonotype. This chain connects TRBV5-1 to TRBJ2-2; TRBD2 matches 9 bases. CDR1 is SGHRS, CDR2 YFSETQ, per germline. This CDR3 comprises 16 residues. V was clipped by 0 bases and J by 4 bases; unmatched bases: 4. CDR3 coding DNA: TGCGCCAGCAGCTTGGTGGGACTAGCATTCACCGGGGAGCTGTTTTTT. Protein product: CASSLVGLAFTGELFF.

This clonotype was recorded many times. V usage is TRBV4-1 and J usage is TRBJ2-2; D is ambiguous. Germline-derived CDR1 and CDR2 are MGHRA and YSYEKL. This CDR3 is built from 13 residues. Trimming took off 2 bases at V and 6 bases at J, with 7 bases between the two ends. The DNA of the CDR3 is TGCGCCAGCAGCCAAATAGAAGCCGGGGAGCTGTTTTTT. This gives the protein CASSQIEAGELFF.

This clonotype was seen only a few times. The genes are TRBV7-9 and TRBJ2-1, with TRBD2 matching 7 bases. Germline CDR1 and CDR2: SEHNR and FQNEAQ (reference sequence). The CDR3 covers 10 residues. V shed 11 bases and J 7 bases; nucleotides not matched to a gene: 2. The CDR3 reads CAGGGNEQFF. The CDR3 region has the DNA TGTGCCGGGGGGGGGAATGAGCAGTTCTTC.

This clonotype appeared many times. The chain has TRBV4-1 and TRBJ2-7; TRBD1 aligns across 7 bases. Germline-derived CDR1 and CDR2 are MGHRA and YSYEKL. The CDR3 sequence is 15 residues long. The ends lost 4 bases at V and 6 bases at J; junction bases unmatched: 12. The CDR3 DNA reads as TGCGCCAGCAGCCCATTACGAGTAGGGGGCCTCGAGCAGTACTTC. It codes for CASSPLRVGGLEQYF.

The J gene is TRBJ2-5, the V gene TRBV2; 9 bases agree with TRBD1. CDR1 SNHLY and CDR2 FYNNEI come from the germline V gene. CDR3 size: 15 residues. Trimming took 6 bases from V and 5 from J; bases not matched to a gene: 10. The DNA of the CDR3 is TGTGCCAGCAGAGAGGGACAGGGACGAGGGGAGACCCAGTACTTC. Protein: CASREGQGRGETQYF.